This T cell receptor beta chain derives from a study of blood T cells in healthy people across ages. It was about 9.4 milliliters of peripheral blood that were drawn from each donor. CDR3 length equals 17 residues. Trimming cost V 6 bases and J 6 bases; bases outside gene matches: 22. CDR1 and CDR2 from the germline V gene are DFQATT and SNEGSKA (reference sequence). Study-level points and caveats: More naive CD4+ cells and higher diversity were found in long-lived than in aged donors. As age increased, TCR beta diversity per million T cells fell in a roughly linear fashion. Observed TCR beta diversity showed a strong correlation with the percentage of naive T cells as measured by flow cytometry.

Combining a sample-barcoded 5' primer with a J-beta primer mix, a second PCR ran for 7 to 11 cycles. TCRdb fed the 5' RACE reads into MiXCR, producing one record per CDR3 protein. The repertoire consists of approximately 730,000 distinct CDR3 sequences, with roughly 45% occurring once and the leading ten covering around 20%. This clonotype was seen ten or more times. The antigen remains undetermined. The clonotype was recovered from a woman aged 55 to 70 in good health. What was sequenced was blood. The gene calls are TRBV20-1 and TRBJ2-7, with TRBD1 matching 8 bases. The CDR3 sequence: CSASPLGTGVVEAEQYF. The CDR3, as DNA: TGCAGTGCCAGTCCCCTCGGGACAGGAGTCGTTGAGGCCGAGCAGTACTTC.